Shown below are 25 T cell receptor beta chains from a single sample sequenced in a study of graft-versus-host responses after intestinal transplantation. Profiling relied on immunoSEQ multiplex PCR, and the TCRdb table lists in-frame clones only, not all of them. The table shows fewer than 85,000 clones, with roughly 84% occurring only once. These TCRs are of unknown antigen specificity. The sample in question was unstimulated CD4+ T cells sorted from spleen or lymph node cells, obtained before transplant. The source is a human donor who was the organ donor for an intestinal transplant.

The chain combines TRBV30 with TRBJ2-1, with D possibly being TRBD2 (7 bases). CDR1 GTSNPN and CDR2 SVGIG come from the germline V gene (reference sequence). With 4 bases removed from V and 9 bases from J, the gap between germline ends came to 16 bases. CDR3 length: 13 amino acids. CDR3 nucleotide sequence: TGTGCCTGGAATAGGGGGGGGCAAATTGAGCAGTTCTTC. Encoded protein: CAWNRGGQIEQFF.

This clone was seen only once. This chain uses TRBV21-1 with TRBJ1-1; the D call of TRBD1 is as the table states it, not checked on the DNA. TRBV21-1 is tagged as a pseudogene. This CDR3 has 14 residues. The CDR3 DNA sequence: TGTGCCAGCAGCAAAGGAGAGGACAGGGGAGAAGCTTTCTTT. This gives the protein CASSKGEDRGEAFF.

This clone was seen just once. Here the CDR3 reads CASSLNTDQETQYF. The CDR3 region has the DNA TGTGCCAGCAGCTTAAACACCGACCAAGAGACCCAGTACTTC. V is TRBV7-6 and J is TRBJ2-5; D not resolved. CDR3 length: 14 amino acids. V shed 2 bases and J shed 0 bases, with 7 bases lying between them. Germline V gene lookup returns CDR1 SGHVS and CDR2 FNYEAQ. The complete variable domain, with remaining parts taken from reference TRBV7-6 and TRBJ2-5, reads GAGVSQSPRYKVTKRGQDVALRCDPISGHVSLYWYRQALGQGPEFLTYFNYEAQQDKSGLPNDRFSAERPEGSISTLTIQRTEQRDSAMYRCASSLNTDQETQYFGPGTRLLVL.

This chain connects TRBV28 to TRBJ2-6; 9 bases are shared with TRBD1. Germline V gene data show CDR1 as MDHEN and CDR2 as SYDVKM. CDR3 size: 16 residues. J was trimmed by 2 bases and V by 6 bases; bases with no gene match: 5. CDR3 in amino acids: CASRITGGAGANVLTF. DNA of the CDR3: TGTGCCAGCAGGATAACAGGGGGCGCTGGGGCCAACGTCCTGACTTTC.

The V gene is TRBV29-1, the J gene TRBJ2-1; 10 bases map to TRBD1. The ends lost 5 bases at V and 5 bases at J; junction bases unmatched: 6. This CDR3 has 14 residues. The germline CDR1 and CDR2 sequences are SQVTM and ANQGSEA. DNA for the CDR3: TGCAGCGTTAAGACAGGGGGCTTGGACAATGAGCAGTTCTTC. Encoded protein: CSVKTGGLDNEQFF.

This sequence joins TRBV5-6 and TRBJ2-1; TRBD1 matches 9 bases. The V gene end was trimmed by 5 bases and the J gene end by 7 bases; junction bases not matched to a gene: 13. The CDR3 covers 16 residues. In germline, CDR1 is SGHDT, CDR2 YYEEEE. The CDR3 loop reads CASRKMGQGVSNEQFF. CDR3 sequence (DNA): TGTGCCAGCAGAAAGATGGGACAGGGAGTATCAAATGAGCAGTTCTTC.

There are a few counts of this clone. The genes are TRBV4-1 and TRBJ2-7, with TRBD1 matching 7 bases. Germline values: CDR1 MGHRA, CDR2 YSYEKL. The trim removed 4 bases at V and 5 bases at J, leaving 5 bases unmatched. The CDR3 is made up of 13 amino acids. This chain's CDR3 is CASSLLDRDEQYV. In DNA form, the CDR3 reads TGCGCCAGCAGCCTCCTAGACAGGGACGAGCAGTACGTC.

The J gene is TRBJ1-1, the V gene TRBV6-1; D is undetermined. The CDR3 extends over 13 amino acids. V was clipped by 3 bases and J by 0 bases, with 5 bases between them. CDR1 and CDR2 (germline): MNHNS, SASEGT. This CDR3 is CASSDNMNTEAFF. CDR3 nucleotide sequence: TGTGCCAGCAGTGACAACATGAACACTGAAGCTTTCTTT.

CDR3 nucleotides: TGTGCCAGCAGTGCGATGCTAAATCTTCGAGCCGGGGAGCTGTTTTTT. This gives the protein CASSAMLNLRAGELFF. This chain links TRBV6-1 with TRBJ2-2; D ambiguous. The CDR3 spans 16 residues. Germline V gene lookup returns CDR1 MNHNS and CDR2 SASEGT. The ends were cut back, 4 bases at V and 6 bases at J, with 18 bases in the middle.

The J gene is TRBJ2-5, the V gene TRBV11-2; 9 bases align to TRBD2. The V and J ends lost 1 base and 9 bases, in that order; junction bases with no gene match: 9. This CDR3 region has 15 residues. Germline CDR1 is SGHAT and CDR2 is FQNNGV. CDR3 DNA sequence: TGTGCCAGCAGCTTAGCCGGAGCGGGGGGCTTGTCCCAGTACTTC. It encodes CASSLAGAGGLSQYF.

The rearrangement joins TRBV29-1 to TRBJ1-2, with D possibly TRBD1 on 6 matching bases. The CDR3 runs to 11 residues. From germline, CDR1 is SQVTM and CDR2 ANQGSEA. The V end was cut by 5 bases, the J end by 6 bases, with 10 bases between. CDR3 sequence: CSVYGGDGYTF. The CDR3 DNA reads TGCAGCGTTTATGGGGGCGATGGCTACACCTTC. Using reference TRBV29-1 and TRBJ1-2 for the parts outside the CDR3, the full variable domain is SAVISQKPSRDICQRGTSLTIQCQVDSQVTMMFWYRQQPGQSLTLIATANQGSEATYESGFVIDKFPISRPNLTFSTLTVSNMSPEDSSIYLCSVYGGDGYTFGSGTRLTVV.

In this sample, this clone turned up a few times. The chain has TRBV11-2 and TRBJ2-5, with TRBD2 matching over 8 bases. Germline CDR1 and CDR2: SGHAT and FQNNGV. J was trimmed by 5 bases and V by 1 base; bases with no gene match: 6. The CDR3 loop spans 15 amino acids. The CDR3 region is CASSLVRGGLETQYF. The CDR3 region has the DNA TGTGCCAGCAGCTTAGTCCGCGGGGGGTTGGAGACCCAGTACTTC.

The chain recombines TRBV19 with TRBJ1-6, with TRBD1 identical over 9 bases. V was clipped by 4 bases and J by 7 bases; unmatched bases: 5. Germline CDR1 and CDR2: LNHDA and SQIVND (reference sequence). The CDR3 consists of 15 residues. The CDR3 sequence is CASSTPQGANSPLHF. DNA for the CDR3: TGTGCCAGTAGTACACCACAGGGGGCGAATTCACCCCTCCACTTT.

The chain has TRBV4-2 and TRBJ1-3; TRBD1 aligns across 8 bases. The CDR3 consists of 17 residues. Germline CDR1 and CDR2: LGHNA and YNFKEQ. V dropped 4 bases and J dropped 0; count of bases not matched to a gene: 8. Written as DNA, the CDR3 is TGTGCCAGCAGCCCCATCTGGGACAGGAACTCTGGAAACACCATATATTTT. It yields the protein CASSPIWDRNSGNTIYF.

This clone was seen a single time. This chain uses TRBV28 with TRBJ1-2; 8 nucleotides agree with TRBD1. In germline, CDR1 is MDHEN, CDR2 SYDVKM. The CDR3 consists of 15 residues. V lost 7 bases to trimming and J lost 5 bases; unmatched junction nucleotides: 12. The DNA of the CDR3 is TGTGCCAGCACCCCAGACAGGGGCGACCTTTATGGCTACACCTTC. It yields the protein CASTPDRGDLYGYTF.

This clone was counted a single time. The J gene is TRBJ1-1, the V gene TRBV2; possibly TRBD1 for D (5 bases). Per the germline V gene, CDR1 is SNHLY and CDR2 is FYNNEI. V shed 9 bases and J shed 2 bases, with 10 bases lying between them. This CDR3 spans 12 amino acids. CDR3 region: CARNQGNTEAFF. DNA of the CDR3: TGTGCCAGGAATCAGGGTAACACTGAAGCTTTCTTT.

The chain carries TRBV7-2 and TRBJ2-5; 7 bases map to TRBD1. This CDR3 contains 13 residues. Germline assignment: CDR1 SGHTA and CDR2 FQGNSA. Unmatched junction bases numbered 12, after V lost 5 bases and J lost 12 bases. CDR3 protein: CASSATGAGVKYF. In nucleotides, the CDR3 is TGTGCCAGCAGCGCAACAGGGGCCGGAGTCAAGTACTTC. Looking up the rest from reference TRBV7-2 and TRBJ2-5 gives the full variable domain: GAGVSQSPSNKVTEKGKDVELRCDPISGHTALYWYRQSLGQGLEFLIYFQGNSAPDKSGLPSDRFSAERTGGSVSTLTIQRTQQEDSAVYLCASSATGAGVKYFGPGTRLLVL.

The V call is TRBV7-2, the J call TRBJ1-2; 7 nucleotides line up with TRBD1. The CDR3 has 16 amino acids. V shed 4 bases and J 8 bases; nucleotides not matched to a gene: 16. The germline gives CDR1 SGHTA, CDR2 FQGNSA. The DNA for the CDR3 is TGTGCCAGCAGCTCGCCGACTTTATACAGGGGCGGCGGCTACACCTTC. The encoded protein is CASSSPTLYRGGGYTF. The variable domain in full, completed from reference TRBV7-2 and TRBJ1-2, reads GAGVSQSPSNKVTEKGKDVELRCDPISGHTALYWYRQSLGQGLEFLIYFQGNSAPDKSGLPSDRFSAERTGGSVSTLTIQRTQQEDSAVYLCASSSPTLYRGGGYTFGSGTRLTVV.

The V gene is TRBV2, the J gene TRBJ2-3; maybe TRBD1 (6 bases). The CDR3 has 15 residues. Trimming shortened V by 7 bases and J by 0 bases, and 14 bases separated the two germline ends. Germline V gives CDR1 SNHLY, CDR2 FYNNEI. The CDR3 spells CASKERQASTDTQYF. Written as DNA, the CDR3 is TGTGCCAGCAAGGAGAGACAGGCTAGCACAGATACGCAGTATTTT.

CDR3 in DNA: TGTGCCAGCAGCTTGGAACTAGCGGGGGCCCCGAGAGAGACCCAGTACTTC. Amino acid sequence: CASSLELAGAPRETQYF. The rearrangement joins TRBV5-6 to TRBJ2-5; 11 bases match TRBD2. CDR3 length equals 17 residues. CDR1 is SGHDT, CDR2 YYEEEE, per germline. V trimming: 0 bases; J trimming: 4 bases; junction bases outside the gene matches: 8.

This clone was counted once. The V call is TRBV19, the J call TRBJ1-2; no clear D. Germline CDR1 LNHDA, CDR2 SQIVND (reference sequence). This CDR3 comprises 15 residues. V was shortened by 6 bases and J by 4 bases, with 18 bases between the two germline ends. CDR3 residues: CASSFPIGGVYGYTF. The CDR3 DNA sequence: TGTGCCAGTAGCTTTCCCATCGGCGGGGTCTATGGCTACACCTTC.

This sequence joins TRBV5-6 and TRBJ2-2; the D is unclear. Germline-derived CDR1 and CDR2 are SGHDT and YYEEEE. The CDR3 is 13 amino acids. The V end was cut by 3 bases, the J end by 8 bases, with 11 bases between. This chain's CDR3 is CASSSISLGELFF. The CDR3 coding sequence is TGTGCCAGCAGCTCCATCTCACTGGGGGAGCTGTTTTTT.

In DNA, the CDR3 is TGTGCCAGCAGTACCGGGACAGGGGGCGAGAGGGAGACCCAGTACTTC. Translation: CASSTGTGGERETQYF. This rearrangement joins TRBV2 to TRBJ2-5; TRBD1 agrees at 12 bases. V gave up 5 bases and J gave up 5 bases; unmatched junction bases: 9. This CDR3 has 16 amino acids. Germline V gives CDR1 SNHLY, CDR2 FYNNEI. Full variable domain (rest looked up from reference TRBV2 and TRBJ2-5): EPEVTQTPSHQVTQMGQEVILRCVPISNHLYFYWYRQILGQKVEFLVSFYNNEISEKSEIFDDQFSVERPDGSNFTLKIRSTKLEDSAMYFCASSTGTGGERETQYFGPGTRLLVL.

The J gene is TRBJ1-1, the V gene TRBV7-2; TRBD1 might be the D (6 bases). The CDR3 length is 14 residues. CDR1 is SGHTA and CDR2 is FQGNSA in the germline V gene. V was shortened by 5 bases and J by 6 bases, with 16 bases between the two germline ends. The CDR3 coding sequence is TGTGCCAGCAGCCCATCTCTCTGGACAGCTGAAGCTTTCTTT. Amino acid sequence: CASSPSLWTAEAFF. The full variable domain, in which reference TRBV7-2 and TRBJ1-1 provide the parts outside the CDR3, is GAGVSQSPSNKVTEKGKDVELRCDPISGHTALYWYRQSLGQGLEFLIYFQGNSAPDKSGLPSDRFSAERTGGSVSTLTIQRTQQEDSAVYLCASSPSLWTAEAFFGQGTRLTVV.

The CDR3 DNA is TGTGCCAGCACCAAAGACAGTTACAATGAGCAGTTCTTC. Translating it yields CASTKDSYNEQFF. The chain uses TRBV6-1 and TRBJ2-1, with D perhaps TRBD1 (5 bases). Trimming pared 7 bases from V and 4 bases from J, leaving 11 bases between. The length of the CDR3 is 13 residues. Germline-derived CDR1 and CDR2 are MNHNS and SASEGT.